The 2 T cell receptor beta chains below were found in one sample sequenced in a study of blood T cell repertoires in COVID-19. The method was immunoSEQ multiplex PCR; TCRdb's version includes in-frame clones alone and lacks a portion of them. The table includes approximately 78,000 clones, just over 90% detected once. Material for sequencing was peripheral blood. The origin of the receptors is a man aged 50 or older with COVID-19, enrolled during active disease.

The gene calls are TRBV30 and TRBJ1-1; the D gene is possibly TRBD1 (6 bases). V was trimmed by 6 bases and J by 5 bases, leaving 16 bases between them. Looked up from germline, CDR1 is GTSNPN and CDR2 is SVGIG (reference sequence). The CDR3 consists of 13 residues. The CDR3 region has the DNA TGTGCCTGTATCGTAGGGGGTTGGACTGAAGCTTTCTTT. It translates to CACIVGGWTEAFF. Complete variable domain (other parts from reference TRBV30 and TRBJ1-1): SQTIHQWPATLVQPVGSPLSLECTVEGTSNPNLYWYRQAAGRGLQLLFYSVGIGQISSEVPQNLSASRPQDRQFILSSKKLLLSDSGFYLCACIVGGWTEAFFGQGTRLTVV.

This clone was detected only once. CDR3 DNA: TGTGCCAGCAGCCAAGATGGGGGCGGGAGAGGGGAAGAGACCCAGTACTTC. Translating it yields CASSQDGGGRGEETQYF. J is TRBJ2-5 and V is TRBV4-2; a possible D gene is TRBD2 (7 bases). V gave up 0 bases and J gave up 3 bases, with 17 bases separating them. The V gene's germline CDR1 is LGHNA and CDR2 YNFKEQ. The CDR3 runs to 17 residues.